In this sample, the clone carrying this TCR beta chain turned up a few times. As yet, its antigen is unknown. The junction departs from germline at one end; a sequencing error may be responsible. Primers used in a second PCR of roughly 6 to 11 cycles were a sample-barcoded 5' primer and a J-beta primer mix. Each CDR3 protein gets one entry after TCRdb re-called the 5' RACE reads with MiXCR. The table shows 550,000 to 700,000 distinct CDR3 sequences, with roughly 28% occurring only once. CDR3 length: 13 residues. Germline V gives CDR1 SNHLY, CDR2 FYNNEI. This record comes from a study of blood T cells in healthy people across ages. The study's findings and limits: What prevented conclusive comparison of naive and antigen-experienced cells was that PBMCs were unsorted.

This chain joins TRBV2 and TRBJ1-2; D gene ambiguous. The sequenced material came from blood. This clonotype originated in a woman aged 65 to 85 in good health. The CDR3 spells CTSSQERAHGYTF. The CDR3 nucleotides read TGTACCAGCAGTCAAGAGAGAGCCCATGGCTACACCTTC.